The clone carrying this T cell receptor (beta chain) came up many times. A lack of ophthalmopathy progression within 18 months defined stable Graves' hyperthyroidism. The ends lost 7 bases at V and 5 bases at J; junction bases unmatched: 13. The CDR3 totals 15 residues. Germline V gene data show CDR1 as SNHLY and CDR2 as FYNNEI. The data originate from a study of T cells in Graves' hyperthyroidism and ophthalmopathy. From RNA transcripts, TCR beta CDR3 regions were amplified. The primer set for the first-round RT-PCR of the TCR CDR3 was HTBI. TCRdb re-derived calls from the multiplex PCR reads in MiXCR, one entry per CDR3 protein. The table shows some 560,000 distinct CDR3 sequences, with 12% to 15% occurring only once.

The rearrangement links TRBV2 to TRBJ2-7; 8 nucleotides line up with TRBD1. The source of this sequence is a woman in her forties with Graves' hyperthyroidism. The sequenced material came from blood. The CDR3 sequence is CASTSGGTGLNEQYF. The CDR3 bases are TGTGCCAGCACTTCAGGAGGGACAGGTCTGAACGAGCAGTACTTC.